This T cell receptor (beta chain) derives from a study of blood T cells in healthy people across ages. This CDR3 has 15 amino acids. The trim removed 6 bases at V and 7 bases at J, leaving 8 bases unmatched. The germline gives CDR1 MDHEN, CDR2 SYDVKM. Then a second PCR, running about 6 to 11 cycles, was carried out with a sample-barcoded 5' primer and a J-beta primer mix. TCRdb reprocessed the 5' RACE reads with MiXCR, giving one entry per CDR3 protein. This table has 600,000 to 1,000,000 distinct CDR3 sequences, about three fifths appearing once. The chain employs TRBV28 and TRBJ1-6; 8 nucleotides match TRBD1. This TCR derives from a young man in good health. Specimen: blood. The CDR3 sequence: CASRVPGQDNSPLHF. In DNA, the CDR3 is TGTGCCAGCAGGGTACCGGGACAGGACAATTCACCCCTCCACTTT. Using reference TRBV28 and TRBJ1-6 for the parts outside the CDR3, the full variable domain is DVKVTQSSRYLVKRTGEKVFLECVQDMDHENMFWYRQDPGLGLRLIYFSYDVKMKEKGDIPEGYSVSREKKERFSLILESASTNQTSMYLCASRVPGQDNSPLHFGNGTRLTVT.